These T cell receptor beta chains were read from a single sample in a study of technical replicates of blood from a few donors. Clones were read by immunoSEQ multiplex PCR, and TCRdb kept only the in-frame ones, dropping some. The sample records fewer than 75,000 clones, more than 75% being singletons. Sample: PBMCs. The receptor set was obtained from a human donor in good health. Some clones in this sample may be carry-over from other donors' samples. Both conserved end residues are part of each CDR3. Each record gives: J gene, clone size, D gene, V gene, CDR3 DNA, CDR3 protein. A D gene is named only where the DNA matches it firmly. The size entry is marked missing in some rows and otherwise reads once, few, many or a size class.

>TRBJ1-6|NA|TRBD1|TRBV7-2
TGTGCCAGCAGACGCCGGGACAGGTTGAGTTCACCCCTCCACTTT
CASRRRDRLSSPLHF
>TRBJ2-2|NA|TRBD2|TRBV9
TGTGCCAGCAGCGCCACTCAAGCGGGAAGGGGCGGGGAGCTGTTTTTT
CASSATQAGRGGELFF
>TRBJ2-7|NA|NA|TRBV7-3
TGTGCCAGCAGCCCCAATAGACTAGTCTCTTCCTACGAGCAGTACTTC
CASSPNRLVSSYEQYF
>TRBJ2-1|NA|TRBD1|TRBV5-4
TGTGCCAGCAGCTCGAGGACAGGGCGAAATGAGCAGTTCTTC
CASSSRTGRNEQFF
>TRBJ2-3|NA|TRBD1|TRBV25-1
TGTGCCAGCAGTGCGACAGGGGCTAGCACAGATACGCAGTATTTT
CASSATGASTDTQYF
>TRBJ2-7|NA|TRBD1|TRBV6-5
TGTGCCAGCAGTTACTCGGACAGGGGTTCCTACGAGCAGTACTTC
CASSYSDRGSYEQYF
>TRBJ2-5|NA|NA|TRBV20-1
TGCAGTGCTAGACGGAGCGGCCTCCAGTACTTC
CSARRSGLQYF
>TRBJ1-2|once|TRBD1|TRBV11-2
TGTGCCAGCAGCCCGGGACAGGCAAACTATGGCTACACCTTC
CASSPGQANYGYTF
>TRBJ2-7|NA|TRBD2|TRBV30
TGTGCCTGGGGGACTAGCGGGAGGGCCAACGAGCAGTACTTC
CAWGTSGRANEQYF
>TRBJ2-7|NA|NA|TRBV18
TGTGCCAGCTCACGGGAAGGGGCCTACGAGCAGTACTTC
CASSREGAYEQYF
>TRBJ2-3|NA|NA|TRBV10-3
TGTGCCATCAGCCAGGCTGCAGATACGCAGTATTTT
CAISQAADTQYF
>TRBJ2-1|once|NA|TRBV6-5
TGTGCCAGCAGTCCCCAACGTGTACTGAACAATGAGCAGTTCTTC
CASSPQRVLNNEQFF
>TRBJ1-1|NA|NA|TRBV25-1
TGTGCCAGCAGTCGGGGTATCTCTGAAGCTTTCTTT
CASSRGISEAFF
>TRBJ2-1|NA|NA|TRBV4-3
TGCGCCAGCAGCCAGGAAACGAGGCTTGAGGGTTACAATGAGCAGTTCTTC
CASSQETRLEGYNEQFF
>TRBJ2-1|NA|NA|TRBV6-5
TGTGCCAGCAGTTACGTCGGGGATGAGCAGTTCTTC
CASSYVGDEQFF
>TRBJ2-3|few|NA|TRBV7-2
TGTGCCAGCAGCTTATGGCCCAGGGGCGCAGATACGCAGTATTTT
CASSLWPRGADTQYF
>TRBJ2-3|NA|TRBD2|TRBV7-6
TGTGCCAGCAGGCTAACTAGCGGGGGGACAGATACGCAGTATTTT
CASRLTSGGTDTQYF
>TRBJ1-2|NA|TRBD1|TRBV19
TGTGCCAGTAGTACTACTCCGGGACAGCTTAACTATGGCTACACCTTC
CASSTTPGQLNYGYTF
>TRBJ1-3|once|TRBD1|TRBV7-3
TGTGCCAGCAGACCCACCCAAGGGACAGGGCCGGCTAGGAGTGGAAACACCATATATTTT
CASRPTQGTGPARSGNTIYF
>TRBJ1-1|NA|NA|TRBV11-1
TGTGCCAGCAGCTTAACAGGTCCTGAAGCTTTCTTT
CASSLTGPEAFF
>TRBJ2-1|NA|TRBD1|TRBV7-2
TGTGCCAGCAGCTTAGACAGGGGCTCCTACAATGAGCAGTTCTTC
CASSLDRGSYNEQFF
>TRBJ1-5|NA|NA|TRBV2
TGTGCCAGCTCGAGGGGGTGGGGCAATCAGCCCCAGCATTTT
CASSRGWGNQPQHF
>TRBJ2-1|NA|TRBD2|TRBV9
TGTGCCAGCAGCGTAGTGGCGGGAGGTTCTAATGAGCAGTTCTTC
CASSVVAGGSNEQFF
>TRBJ2-5|NA|TRBD2|TRBV4-1
TGCGCCAGCAGCCAAGTTGAGCGGGGGGTCGGACAAGAGACCCAGTACTTC
CASSQVERGVGQETQYF
>TRBJ1-3|NA|NA|TRBV4-3
TGCGCCAGCAGCCAAGATCTCAGGGCTTCTGGAAACACCATATATTTT
CASSQDLRASGNTIYF
>TRBJ2-5|NA|TRBD1|TRBV14
TGTGCCAGCAGCAACACAGGGGGCGGCGAGACCCAGTACTTC
CASSNTGGGETQYF
>TRBJ2-7|NA|TRBD1|TRBV6-1
TGTGCCAGCAGCCCCACAGGGGGCCGGGACGAGCAGTACTTC
CASSPTGGRDEQYF
>TRBJ2-7|NA|TRBD2|TRBV4-3
TGCGCCAGCAGCCAAGATCTAGCGGGAAATTACGAGCAGTACTTC
CASSQDLAGNYEQYF
>TRBJ1-1|NA|NA|TRBV7-9
TGTGCCAGCAGCTTGAGTATTGAGGCGGCACGAAGGTTCACTGAAGCTTTCTTT
CASSLSIEAARRFTEAFF
>TRBJ1-5|NA|NA|TRBV21-1
TGTGCCAGCAGCTCACAACCCGACAGGGGAAATCAGCCCCAGCATTTT
CASSSQPDRGNQPQHF
>TRBJ1-1|NA|NA|TRBV7-9
TGTGCCAGCAGCTACTCGCAGGACACTGAAGCTTTCTTT
CASSYSQDTEAFF